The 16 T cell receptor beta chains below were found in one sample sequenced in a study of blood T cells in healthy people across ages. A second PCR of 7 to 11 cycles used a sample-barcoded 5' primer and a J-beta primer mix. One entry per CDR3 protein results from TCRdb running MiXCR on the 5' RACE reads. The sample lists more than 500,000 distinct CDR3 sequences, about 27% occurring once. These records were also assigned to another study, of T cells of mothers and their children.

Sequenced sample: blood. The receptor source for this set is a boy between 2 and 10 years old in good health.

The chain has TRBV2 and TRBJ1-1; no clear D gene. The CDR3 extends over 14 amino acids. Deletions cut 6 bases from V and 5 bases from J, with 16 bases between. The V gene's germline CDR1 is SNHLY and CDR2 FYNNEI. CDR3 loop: CASRPTVGETEAFF. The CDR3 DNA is TGTGCCAGCAGGCCGACGGTGGGAGAGACTGAAGCTTTCTTT.

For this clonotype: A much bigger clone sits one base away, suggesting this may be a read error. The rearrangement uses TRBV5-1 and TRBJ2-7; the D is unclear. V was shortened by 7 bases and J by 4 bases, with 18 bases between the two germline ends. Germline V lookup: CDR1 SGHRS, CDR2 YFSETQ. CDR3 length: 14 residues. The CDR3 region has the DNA TGCGCCAGCGGCACGGACGGCCCTCCGTACGAGCAGTACTTC. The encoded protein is CASGTDGPPYEQYF.

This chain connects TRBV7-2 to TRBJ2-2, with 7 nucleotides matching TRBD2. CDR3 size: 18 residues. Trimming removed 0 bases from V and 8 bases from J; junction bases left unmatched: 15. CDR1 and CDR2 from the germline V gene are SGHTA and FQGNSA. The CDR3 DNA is TGTGCCAGCAGCTTAGCGGATTCGGCGGGAGCTTCTTCGGGGGAGCTGTTTTTT. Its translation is CASSLADSAGASSGELFF.

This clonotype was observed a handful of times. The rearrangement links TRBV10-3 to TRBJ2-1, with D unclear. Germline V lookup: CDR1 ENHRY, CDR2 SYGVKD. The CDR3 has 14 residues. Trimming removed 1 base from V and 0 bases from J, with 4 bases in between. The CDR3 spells CAISEFGSYNEQFF. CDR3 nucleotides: TGTGCCATCAGTGAGTTCGGCTCCTACAATGAGCAGTTCTTC.

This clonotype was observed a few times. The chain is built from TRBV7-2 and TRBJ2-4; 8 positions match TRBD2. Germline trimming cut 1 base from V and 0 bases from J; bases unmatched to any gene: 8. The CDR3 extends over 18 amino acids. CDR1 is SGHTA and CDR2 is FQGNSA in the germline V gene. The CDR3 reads CASSLGSGRKKAKNIQYF. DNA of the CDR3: TGTGCCAGCAGCTTAGGCAGCGGGAGAAAGAAAGCCAAAAACATTCAGTACTTC.

Written as DNA, the CDR3 is TGTGCCAGCAGCGTAGGGCCCGGGGGGATAGGAAATGAGCAGTTCTTC. This translates into CASSVGPGGIGNEQFF. The chain combines TRBV9 with TRBJ2-5; 7 bases agree with TRBD2. The J call may not be correct, given that the DNA end is closer to TRBJ2-1. The CDR3 spans 16 residues. From germline, CDR1 is SGDLS and CDR2 YYNGEE.

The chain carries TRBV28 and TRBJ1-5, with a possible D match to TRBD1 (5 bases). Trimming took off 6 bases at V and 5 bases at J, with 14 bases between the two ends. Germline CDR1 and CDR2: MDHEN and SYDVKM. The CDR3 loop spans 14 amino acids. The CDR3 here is CASRTRGLYQPQHF. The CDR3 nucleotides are TGTGCCAGCAGGACGCGGGGACTCTATCAGCCCCAGCATTTT. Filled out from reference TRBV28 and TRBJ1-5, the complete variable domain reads DVKVTQSSRYLVKRTGEKVFLECVQDMDHENMFWYRQDPGLGLRLIYFSYDVKMKEKGDIPEGYSVSREKKERFSLILESASTNQTSMYLCASRTRGLYQPQHFGDGTRLSIL.

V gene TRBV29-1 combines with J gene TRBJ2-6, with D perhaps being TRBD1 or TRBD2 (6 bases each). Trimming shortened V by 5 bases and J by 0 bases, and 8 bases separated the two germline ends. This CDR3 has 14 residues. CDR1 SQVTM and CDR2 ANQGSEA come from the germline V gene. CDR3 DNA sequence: TGCAGCGTTCGGGGGCTCTCTGGGGCCAACGTCCTGACTTTC. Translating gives CSVRGLSGANVLTF.

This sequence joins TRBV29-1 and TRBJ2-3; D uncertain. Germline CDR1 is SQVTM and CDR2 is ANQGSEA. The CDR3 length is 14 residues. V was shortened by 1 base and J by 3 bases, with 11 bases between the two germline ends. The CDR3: CSVEGRSVTDTQYF. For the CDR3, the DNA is TGCAGCGTTGAAGGCAGAAGTGTGACAGATACGCAGTATTTT.

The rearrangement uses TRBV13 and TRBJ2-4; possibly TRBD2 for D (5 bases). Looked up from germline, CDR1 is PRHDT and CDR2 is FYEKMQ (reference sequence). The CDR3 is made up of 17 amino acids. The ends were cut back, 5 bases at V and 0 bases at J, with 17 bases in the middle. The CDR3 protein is CASSLTKASLAKNIQYF. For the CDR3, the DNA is TGTGCCAGCAGCCTTACTAAGGCTAGCCTAGCCAAAAACATTCAGTACTTC.

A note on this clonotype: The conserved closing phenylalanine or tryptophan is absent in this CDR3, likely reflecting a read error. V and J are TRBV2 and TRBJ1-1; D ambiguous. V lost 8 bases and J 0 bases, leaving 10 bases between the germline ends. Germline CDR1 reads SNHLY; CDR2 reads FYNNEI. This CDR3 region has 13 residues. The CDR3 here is CASATALNTEAFS. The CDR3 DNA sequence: TGTGCCAGCGCGACGGCACTGAACACTGAAGCTTTCTCT.

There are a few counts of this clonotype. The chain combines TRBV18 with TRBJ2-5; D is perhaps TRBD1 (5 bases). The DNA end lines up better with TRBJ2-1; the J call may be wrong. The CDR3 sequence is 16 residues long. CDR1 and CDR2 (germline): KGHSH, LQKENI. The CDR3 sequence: CASSPIDSVTANEQFF. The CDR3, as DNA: TGTGCCAGCTCACCTATAGACAGTGTAACGGCCAATGAGCAGTTCTTC.

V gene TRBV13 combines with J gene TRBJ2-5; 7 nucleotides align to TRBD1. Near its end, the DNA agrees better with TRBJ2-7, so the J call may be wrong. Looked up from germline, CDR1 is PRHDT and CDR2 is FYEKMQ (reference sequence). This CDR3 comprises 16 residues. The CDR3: CASSLPVAGGAHEQYF. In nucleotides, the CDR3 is TGTGCCAGCAGCTTACCCGTGGCAGGGGGTGCCCACGAGCAGTACTTC.

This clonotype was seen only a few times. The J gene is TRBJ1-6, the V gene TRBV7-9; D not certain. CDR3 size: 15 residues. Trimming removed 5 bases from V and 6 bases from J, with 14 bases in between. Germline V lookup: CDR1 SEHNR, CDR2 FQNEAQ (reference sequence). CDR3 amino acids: CASSPRQSPNSPLHF. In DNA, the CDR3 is TGTGCCAGCAGCCCGAGGCAGTCGCCTAATTCACCCCTCCACTTT.

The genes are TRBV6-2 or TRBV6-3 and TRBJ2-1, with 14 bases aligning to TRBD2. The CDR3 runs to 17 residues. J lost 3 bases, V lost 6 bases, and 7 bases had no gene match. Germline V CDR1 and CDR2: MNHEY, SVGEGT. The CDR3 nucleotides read TGTGCCAGCAGCCGCGGACTAGCGGGAGGACTCTACAATGAGCAGTTCTTC. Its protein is CASSRGLAGGLYNEQFF.

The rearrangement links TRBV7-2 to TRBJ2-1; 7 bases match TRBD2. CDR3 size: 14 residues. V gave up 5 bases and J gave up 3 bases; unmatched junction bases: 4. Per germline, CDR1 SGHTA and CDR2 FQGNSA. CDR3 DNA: TGTGCCAGCAGCCTCGGACTAGTCTACAATGAGCAGTTCTTC. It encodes CASSLGLVYNEQFF.